Listed below are T cell receptor beta chains from one sample, sequenced in a study of blood T cell repertoires in COVID-19. Measured with immunoSEQ multiplex PCR; TCRdb has only the in-frame clones, and not every one. The data hold under 200,000 clones, with 82% observed a single time. Input material: peripheral blood. The receptors were gathered from a woman aged 25 to 39 with acute or convalescent COVID-19. CDR3s include the opening cysteine and the closing phenylalanine or tryptophan. The order of the fields is V gene, J gene, CDR3 protein.

>TRBV4-1|TRBJ2-1
CASSPQDSYNEQFF
>TRBV11-2|TRBJ2-1
CASSLDPSGRGLEQFF
>TRBV27|TRBJ2-7
CASSLQGLAPYEQYF
>TRBV7-9|TRBJ1-1
CASSLASRLNTEAFF
>TRBV4-2|TRBJ1-2
CASSHHETGDNYGYTF
>TRBV24-1|TRBJ1-3
CATSDPGGNAGNTIYF
>TRBV9|TRBJ1-2
CASSPEVWRGRYGYTF
>TRBV9|TRBJ2-5
CASSPSGGAETQYF
>TRBV7-2|TRBJ1-5
CASSKGGEPPQHF
>TRBV10-1|TRBJ2-3
CASSGRFGTTLDTQYF
>TRBV7-9|TRBJ2-7
CASSLDRIYEQYF
>TRBV4-1|TRBJ1-4
CASSQGGGANEKLFF
>TRBV6-5|TRBJ2-2
CASPSGQNTGELFF
>TRBV27|TRBJ1-6
CASMRGGIARHLHF
>TRBV3-1/TRBV3-2|TRBJ2-7
CASSQGGDEQYF
>TRBV5-1|TRBJ2-7
CASSWGGVGTYEQYF